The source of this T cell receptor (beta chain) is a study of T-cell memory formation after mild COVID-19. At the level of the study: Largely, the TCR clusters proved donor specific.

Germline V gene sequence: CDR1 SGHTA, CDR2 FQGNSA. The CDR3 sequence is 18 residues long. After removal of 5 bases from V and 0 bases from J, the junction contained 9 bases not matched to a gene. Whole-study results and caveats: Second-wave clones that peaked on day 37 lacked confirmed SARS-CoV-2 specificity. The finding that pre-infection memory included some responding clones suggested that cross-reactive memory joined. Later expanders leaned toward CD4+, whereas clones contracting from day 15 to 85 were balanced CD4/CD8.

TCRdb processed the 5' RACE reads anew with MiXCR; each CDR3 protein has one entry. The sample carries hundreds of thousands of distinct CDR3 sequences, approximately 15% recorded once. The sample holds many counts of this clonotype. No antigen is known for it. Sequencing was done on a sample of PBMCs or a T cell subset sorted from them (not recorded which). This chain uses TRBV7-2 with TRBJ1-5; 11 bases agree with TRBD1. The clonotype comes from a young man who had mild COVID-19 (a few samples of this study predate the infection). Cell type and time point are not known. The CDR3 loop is CASSRGTGGRYSNQPQHF. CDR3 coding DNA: TGTGCCAGCAGCCGTGGGACAGGGGGACGCTATAGCAATCAGCCCCAGCATTTT.